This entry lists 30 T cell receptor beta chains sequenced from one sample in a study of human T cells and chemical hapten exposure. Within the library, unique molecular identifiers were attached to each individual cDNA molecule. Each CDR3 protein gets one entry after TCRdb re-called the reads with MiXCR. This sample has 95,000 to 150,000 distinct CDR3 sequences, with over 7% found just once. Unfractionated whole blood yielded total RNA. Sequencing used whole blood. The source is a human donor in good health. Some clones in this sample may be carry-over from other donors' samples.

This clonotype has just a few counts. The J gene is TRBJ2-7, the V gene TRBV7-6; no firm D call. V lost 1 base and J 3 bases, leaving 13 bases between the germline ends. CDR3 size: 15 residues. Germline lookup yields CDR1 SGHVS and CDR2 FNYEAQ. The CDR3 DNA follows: TGTGCCAGCAGCTTAGAGCCTGGGCTAAGCTACGAGCAGTACTTC. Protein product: CASSLEPGLSYEQYF.

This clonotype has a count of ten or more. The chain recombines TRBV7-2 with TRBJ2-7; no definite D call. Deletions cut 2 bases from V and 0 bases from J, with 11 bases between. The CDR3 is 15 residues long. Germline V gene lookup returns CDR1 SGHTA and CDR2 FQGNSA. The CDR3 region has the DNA TGTGCCAGCAGCTTATCCGGACCCAGCTCCTACGAGCAGTACTTC. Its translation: CASSLSGPSSYEQYF.

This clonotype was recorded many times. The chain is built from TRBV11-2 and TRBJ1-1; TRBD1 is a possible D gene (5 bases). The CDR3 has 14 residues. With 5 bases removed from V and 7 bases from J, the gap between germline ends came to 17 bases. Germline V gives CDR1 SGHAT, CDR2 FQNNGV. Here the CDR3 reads CASSPRVGDSEAFF. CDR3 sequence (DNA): TGTGCCAGCAGCCCGCGTGTGGGAGACAGTGAAGCTTTCTTT.

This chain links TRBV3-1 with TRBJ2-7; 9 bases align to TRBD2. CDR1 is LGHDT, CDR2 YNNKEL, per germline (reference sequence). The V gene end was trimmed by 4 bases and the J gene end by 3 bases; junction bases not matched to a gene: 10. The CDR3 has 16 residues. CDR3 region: CASSPIAGAILYEQYF. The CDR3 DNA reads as TGTGCCAGCAGCCCCATAGCGGGGGCCATACTCTACGAGCAGTACTTC.

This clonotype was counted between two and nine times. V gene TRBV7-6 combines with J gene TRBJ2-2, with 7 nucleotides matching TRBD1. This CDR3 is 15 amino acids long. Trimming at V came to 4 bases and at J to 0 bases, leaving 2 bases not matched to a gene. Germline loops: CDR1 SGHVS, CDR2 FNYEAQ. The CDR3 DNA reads TGTGCCAGCAGCTCGACAGGGACGAACACCGGGGAGCTGTTTTTT. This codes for CASSSTGTNTGELFF. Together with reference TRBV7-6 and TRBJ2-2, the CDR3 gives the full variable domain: GAGVSQSPRYKVTKRGQDVALRCDPISGHVSLYWYRQALGQGPEFLTYFNYEAQQDKSGLPNDRFSAERPEGSISTLTIQRTEQRDSAMYRCASSSTGTNTGELFFGEGSRLTVL.

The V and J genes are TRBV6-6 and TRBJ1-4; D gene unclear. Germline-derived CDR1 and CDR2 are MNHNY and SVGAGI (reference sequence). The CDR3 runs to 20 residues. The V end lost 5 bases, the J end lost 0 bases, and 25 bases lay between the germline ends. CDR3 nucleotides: TGTGCCAGCAGTCCACGAAAGCAAGAATATCCGGGCCCAACTAATGAAAAACTGTTTTTT. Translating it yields CASSPRKQEYPGPTNEKLFF.

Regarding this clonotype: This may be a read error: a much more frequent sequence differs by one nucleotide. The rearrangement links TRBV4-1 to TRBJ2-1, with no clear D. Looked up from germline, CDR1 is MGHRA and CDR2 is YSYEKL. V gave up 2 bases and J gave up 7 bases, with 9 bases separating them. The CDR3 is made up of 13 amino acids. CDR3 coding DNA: TGCGCCAGCAGCCAATTACTTGGGAATGAGCAGTTCTTC. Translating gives CASSQLLGNEQFF.

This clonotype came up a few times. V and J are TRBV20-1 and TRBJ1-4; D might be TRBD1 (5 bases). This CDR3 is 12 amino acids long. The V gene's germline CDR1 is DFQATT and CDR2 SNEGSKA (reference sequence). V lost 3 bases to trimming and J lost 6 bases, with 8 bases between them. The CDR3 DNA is TGCAGTGCTAGTGTCAGGGATGAAAAACTGTTTTTT. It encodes CSASVRDEKLFF.

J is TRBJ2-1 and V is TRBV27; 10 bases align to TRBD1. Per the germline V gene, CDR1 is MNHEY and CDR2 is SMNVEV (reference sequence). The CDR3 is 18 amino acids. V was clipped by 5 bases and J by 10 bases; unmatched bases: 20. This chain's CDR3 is CASSLLRGTGDLVREQFF. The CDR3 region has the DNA TGTGCCAGCAGTCTACTAAGGGGGACAGGGGACCTAGTGCGGGAGCAGTTCTTC.

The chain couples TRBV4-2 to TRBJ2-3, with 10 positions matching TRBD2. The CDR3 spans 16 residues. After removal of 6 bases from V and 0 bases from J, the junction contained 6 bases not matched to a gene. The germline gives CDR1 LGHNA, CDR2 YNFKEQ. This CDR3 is CASSSVAGGSTDTQYF. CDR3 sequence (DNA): TGTGCCAGCAGTTCTGTAGCGGGGGGAAGCACAGATACGCAGTATTTT.

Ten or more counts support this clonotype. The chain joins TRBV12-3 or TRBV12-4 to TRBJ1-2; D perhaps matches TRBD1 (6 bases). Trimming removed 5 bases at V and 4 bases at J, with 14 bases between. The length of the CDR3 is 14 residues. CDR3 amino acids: CASSVRDISYGYTF. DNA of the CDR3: TGTGCCAGCAGTGTCCGGGACATAAGCTATGGCTACACCTTC.

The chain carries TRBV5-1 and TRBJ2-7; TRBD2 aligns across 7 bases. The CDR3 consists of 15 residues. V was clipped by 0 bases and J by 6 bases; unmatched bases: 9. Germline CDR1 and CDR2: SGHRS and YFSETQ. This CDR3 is CASSLEPGLPLEQYF. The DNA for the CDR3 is TGCGCCAGCAGCTTGGAACCGGGACTACCACTCGAGCAGTACTTC.

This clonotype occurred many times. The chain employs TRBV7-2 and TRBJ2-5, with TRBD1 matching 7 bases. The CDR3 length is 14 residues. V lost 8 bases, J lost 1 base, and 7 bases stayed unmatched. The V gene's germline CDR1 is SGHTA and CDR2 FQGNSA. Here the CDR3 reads CASGTRQGQETQYF. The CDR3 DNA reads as TGTGCCAGCGGGACCCGACAGGGCCAAGAGACCCAGTACTTC.

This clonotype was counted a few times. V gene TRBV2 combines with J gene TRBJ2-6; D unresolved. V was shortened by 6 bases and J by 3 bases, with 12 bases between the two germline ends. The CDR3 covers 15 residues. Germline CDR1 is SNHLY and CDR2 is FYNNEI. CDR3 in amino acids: CASSPTKDGANVLTF. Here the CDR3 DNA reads TGTGCCAGCAGCCCCACAAAAGATGGGGCCAACGTCCTGACTTTC.

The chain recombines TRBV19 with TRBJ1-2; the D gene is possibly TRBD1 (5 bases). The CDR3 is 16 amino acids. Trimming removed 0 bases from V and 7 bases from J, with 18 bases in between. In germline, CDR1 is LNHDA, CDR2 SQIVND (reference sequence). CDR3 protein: CASSIESSGPIAGYTF. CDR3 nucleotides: TGTGCCAGTAGTATAGAATCGTCAGGGCCAATCGCTGGCTACACCTTC.

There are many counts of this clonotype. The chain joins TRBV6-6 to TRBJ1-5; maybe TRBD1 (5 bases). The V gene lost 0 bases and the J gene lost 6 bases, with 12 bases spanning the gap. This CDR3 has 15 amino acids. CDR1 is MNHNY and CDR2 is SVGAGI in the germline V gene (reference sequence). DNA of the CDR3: TGTGCCAGCAGTTACTCGGTCTCGGGGGGTCAGCCCCAGCATTTT. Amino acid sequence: CASSYSVSGGQPQHF.

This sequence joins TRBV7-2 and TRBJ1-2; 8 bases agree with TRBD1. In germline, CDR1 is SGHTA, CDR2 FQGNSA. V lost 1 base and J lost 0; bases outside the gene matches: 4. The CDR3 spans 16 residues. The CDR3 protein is CASSLEDRGANYGYTF. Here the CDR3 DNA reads TGTGCCAGCAGCTTAGAAGACAGGGGCGCTAACTATGGCTACACCTTC.

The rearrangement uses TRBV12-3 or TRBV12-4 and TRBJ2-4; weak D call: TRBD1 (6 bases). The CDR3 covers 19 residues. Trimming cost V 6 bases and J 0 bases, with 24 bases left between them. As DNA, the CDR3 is TGTGCCAGCAGCTTGAAGGAGGCAGGGGTCCGTCCAGCCAAAAACATTCAGTACTTC. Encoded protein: CASSLKEAGVRPAKNIQYF.

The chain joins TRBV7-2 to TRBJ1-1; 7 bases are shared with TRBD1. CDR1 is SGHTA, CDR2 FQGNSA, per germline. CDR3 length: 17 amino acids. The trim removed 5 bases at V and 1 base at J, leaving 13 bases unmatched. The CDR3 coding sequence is TGTGCCAGCAGCCGACGGTCAGGGGGTCTCTCGAACACTGAAGCTTTCTTT. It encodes CASSRRSGGLSNTEAFF.

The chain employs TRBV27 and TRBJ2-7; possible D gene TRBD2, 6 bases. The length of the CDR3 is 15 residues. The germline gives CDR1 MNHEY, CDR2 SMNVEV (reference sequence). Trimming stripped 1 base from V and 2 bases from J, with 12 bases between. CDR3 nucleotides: TGTGCCAGCAGTTTATATGGTAGCGGAACCTACGAGCAGTACTTC. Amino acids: CASSLYGSGTYEQYF.

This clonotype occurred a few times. CDR3 sequence (DNA): TGTGCCAGCTCACCACAATCACGGGGGGCGGATCAGCCCCAGCATTTT. Amino acid sequence: CASSPQSRGADQPQHF. The chain recombines TRBV18 with TRBJ1-5; D perhaps matches TRBD1 (6 bases). Trimming took off 1 base at V and 5 bases at J, with 15 bases between the two ends. CDR1 and CDR2 (germline): KGHSH, LQKENI. The CDR3 totals 16 residues.

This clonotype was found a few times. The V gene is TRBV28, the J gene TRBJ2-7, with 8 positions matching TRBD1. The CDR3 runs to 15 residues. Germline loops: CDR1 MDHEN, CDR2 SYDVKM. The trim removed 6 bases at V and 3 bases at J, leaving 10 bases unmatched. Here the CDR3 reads CASSAPDRDFYEQYF. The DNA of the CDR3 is TGTGCCAGCAGCGCCCCGGACAGGGATTTCTACGAGCAGTACTTC. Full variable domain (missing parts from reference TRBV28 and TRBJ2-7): DVKVTQSSRYLVKRTGEKVFLECVQDMDHENMFWYRQDPGLGLRLIYFSYDVKMKEKGDIPEGYSVSREKKERFSLILESASTNQTSMYLCASSAPDRDFYEQYFGPGTRLTVT.

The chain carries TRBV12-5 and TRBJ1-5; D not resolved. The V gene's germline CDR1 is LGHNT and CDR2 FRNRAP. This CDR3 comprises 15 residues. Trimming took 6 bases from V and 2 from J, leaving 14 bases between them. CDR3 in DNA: TGTGCTAGTGGCCCCGGGGTAATTGGCAATCAGCCCCAGCATTTT. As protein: CASGPGVIGNQPQHF.

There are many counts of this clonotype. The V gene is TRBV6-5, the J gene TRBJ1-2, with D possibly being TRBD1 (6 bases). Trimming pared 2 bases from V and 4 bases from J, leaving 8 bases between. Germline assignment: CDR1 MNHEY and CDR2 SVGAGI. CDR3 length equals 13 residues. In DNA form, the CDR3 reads TGTGCCAGCAGTTACGACAGGTCCTATGGCTACACCTTC. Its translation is CASSYDRSYGYTF.

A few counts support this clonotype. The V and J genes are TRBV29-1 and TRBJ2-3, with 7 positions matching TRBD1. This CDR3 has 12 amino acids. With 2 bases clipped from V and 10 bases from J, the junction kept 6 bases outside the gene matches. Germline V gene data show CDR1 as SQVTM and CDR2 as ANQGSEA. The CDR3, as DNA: TGCAGCGTTGAAAGGGACAGTAGTTCGCAGTATTTT. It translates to CSVERDSSSQYF.

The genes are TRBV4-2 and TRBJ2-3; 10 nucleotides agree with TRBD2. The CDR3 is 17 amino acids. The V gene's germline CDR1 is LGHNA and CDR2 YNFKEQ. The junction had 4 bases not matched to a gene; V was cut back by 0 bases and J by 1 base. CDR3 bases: TGTGCCAGCAGCCAAGAAACCGGACTAGCGGGCACAGATACGCAGTATTTT. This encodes CASSQETGLAGTDTQYF.

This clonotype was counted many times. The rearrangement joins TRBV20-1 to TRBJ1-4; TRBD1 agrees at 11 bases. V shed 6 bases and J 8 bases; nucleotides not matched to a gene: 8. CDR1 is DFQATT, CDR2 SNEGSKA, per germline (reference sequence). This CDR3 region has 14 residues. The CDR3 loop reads CSAEPRDRGEKLFF. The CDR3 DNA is TGCAGTGCAGAACCCCGGGACAGGGGGGAAAAACTGTTTTTT.

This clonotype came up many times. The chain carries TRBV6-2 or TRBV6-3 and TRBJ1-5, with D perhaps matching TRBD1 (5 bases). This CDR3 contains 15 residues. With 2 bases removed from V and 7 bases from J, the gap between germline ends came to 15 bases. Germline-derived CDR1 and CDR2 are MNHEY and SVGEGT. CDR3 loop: CASSYGRGFRQPQHF. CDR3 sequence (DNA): TGTGCCAGCAGTTACGGGAGGGGTTTTAGACAGCCCCAGCATTTT.

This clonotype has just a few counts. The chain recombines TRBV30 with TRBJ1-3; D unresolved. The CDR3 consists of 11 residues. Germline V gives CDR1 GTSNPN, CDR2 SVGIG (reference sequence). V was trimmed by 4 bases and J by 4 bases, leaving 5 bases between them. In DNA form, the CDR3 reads TGTGCCTGGACTCAGGGAAACACCATATATTTT. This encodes CAWTQGNTIYF.

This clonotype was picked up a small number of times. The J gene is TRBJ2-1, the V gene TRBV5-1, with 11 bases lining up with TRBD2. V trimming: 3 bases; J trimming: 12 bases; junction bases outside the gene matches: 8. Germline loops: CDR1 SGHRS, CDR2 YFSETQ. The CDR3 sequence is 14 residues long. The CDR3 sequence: CASSSGLAETRQFF. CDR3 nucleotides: TGCGCCAGCAGCTCGGGACTAGCGGAGACGCGGCAGTTCTTC. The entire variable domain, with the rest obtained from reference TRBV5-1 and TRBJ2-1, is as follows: KAGVTQTPRYLIKTRGQQVTLSCSPISGHRSVSWYQQTPGQGLQFLFEYFSETQRNKGNFPGRFSGRQFSNSRSEMNVSTLELGDSALYLCASSSGLAETRQFFGPGTRLTVL.